This T cell receptor (beta chain) was found in a study of chemoradiotherapy in HPV16-positive cancers. Background on the study: Functional T-cell assays on a couple of HPV16-positive patients' cells defined candidate HPV-specific clones and common TCR motifs.

Details on this clone: Its matching antigen is unknown.

Study observations and caveats: Non-HPV-specific T cells did not expand in tumors during treatment, whereas candidate HPV-specific clones and E7-related motifs did. HPV-specific T cells were functionally defined from only a couple of HPV16-positive patients.

Data came from immunoSEQ multiplex PCR; TCRdb stores just in-frame clones and leaves some out. There are under 6,500 clones in the sample; about 83% occur only once, and 6.2% lies in the top ten. With 5 bases removed from V and 0 bases from J, the gap between germline ends came to 10 bases. The CDR3 runs to 14 residues. Germline values: CDR1 LNHDA, CDR2 SQIVND (reference sequence). Repertoires were sampled repeatedly during chemoradiotherapy. This TCR came from a human donor with HPV-associated anogenital cancer. Source: tumor tissue, taken from a patient who underwent chemoradiotherapy. The chain links TRBV19 to TRBJ1-2; no clear D gene. CDR3 residues: CASSSLGANYGYTF. DNA for the CDR3: TGTGCCAGTAGTTCTCTGGGAGCTAACTATGGCTACACCTTC.